The rows below give T cell receptor beta chains drawn from one sample of a study of shared clonotypes between healthy human individuals. Generated by immunoSEQ multiplex PCR, the TCRdb table keeps only in-frame clones and is missing some. The sample yields 780,000 or so clones, around 70% seen once. The specimen was memory CD4+ T cells sorted from blood. These receptors were taken from a woman in her 30s in good health. Each CDR3 is given without its conserved first and last residue. D genes are given only for firm matches.

>TRBV6-5|NA|TRBJ1-4
ASSYSRTNEKLF
>TRBV11-3|NA|TRBJ1-3
ASSLRTGVAAGNTIY
>TRBV11-2|NA|TRBJ2-1
ASSFPGRRNNEQF
>TRBV30|TRBD2|TRBJ2-5
AWSALPGREGGTQY
>TRBV27|NA|TRBJ2-1
ASSFIPHNEQF
>TRBV19|NA|TRBJ2-5
ASSRALEETQY
>TRBV7-2|TRBD1|TRBJ2-1
ASSLSGQGPYEQF
>TRBV27|TRBD1|TRBJ1-1
ASSSIFRGLRTEAF
>TRBV25-1|TRBD1|TRBJ1-4
ASSSSRTGSNEKLF
>TRBV5-1|NA|TRBJ2-3
ASTGTDTQY
>TRBV4-1|TRBD1|TRBJ2-7
ASSRGQGAPHEQY
>TRBV19|NA|TRBJ2-4
ASTDWGVNIQY
>TRBV5-1|NA|TRBJ1-4
ASSLEGRGHEKLF
>TRBV7-8|NA|TRBJ2-7
ASSLAESSYEQY
>TRBV18|NA|TRBJ2-7
ASSPDYYYEQY
>TRBV5-1|NA|TRBJ1-1
ASSLGGNTEAF
>TRBV28|NA|TRBJ1-6
ASSSFHRDINSPLH
>TRBV2|NA|TRBJ1-1
ACRTVGFDTEAF
>TRBV30|TRBD1|TRBJ1-1
AWSRDSSTEAF
>TRBV5-1|TRBD2|TRBJ2-3
ASSLVTSGTDTQY
>TRBV7-8|NA|TRBJ2-3
ASSPRASTDTQY
>TRBV20-1|NA|TRBJ2-1
SAIAHEQF
>TRBV27|TRBD2|TRBJ2-3
ASTELSGGTDTQY
>TRBV4-1|NA|TRBJ1-4
ASSQGSFEKLF
>TRBV14|NA|TRBJ1-2
ASSQARGSGYT
>TRBV27|TRBD2|TRBJ2-1
ASSPTSGPFNEQF
>TRBV19|NA|TRBJ1-5
ASSIDQGNIEPQH
>TRBV7-8|NA|TRBJ1-5
ASSRAGRDNQPQH
>TRBV15|TRBD1|TRBJ1-2
ATSRGRDRGLGT
>TRBV7-9|TRBD2|TRBJ2-1
ASSLLSGSVANEQF
>TRBV28|NA|TRBJ2-7
ASSRLWQKIPYEQY
>TRBV19|NA|TRBJ1-1
ASSIVGREKTEAF
>TRBV5-1|TRBD1|TRBJ1-5
ASSLGDSYSNQPQH
>TRBV10-3|NA|TRBJ2-2
AISRDWRTGELF
>TRBV4-1|TRBD1|TRBJ2-6
ASSRDDRGLGGANVLT
>TRBV28|NA|TRBJ2-7
ASSPRTPAAYEQY
>TRBV10-3|NA|TRBJ1-1
AISELQNTEAF
>TRBV28|TRBD2|TRBJ2-5
ASSTLAPQETQY
>TRBV5-1|TRBD1|TRBJ2-7
ASSMTGESYEQY
>TRBV4-2|TRBD1|TRBJ2-5
ASSQEFVGTGKETQY
>TRBV6-1|NA|TRBJ2-6
ASSDISSGANVLT
>TRBV18|TRBD1|TRBJ1-5
ASSPSEGAGSNQPQH
>TRBV5-1|TRBD1|TRBJ1-2
ASSPRTGAFYGYT
>TRBV19|NA|TRBJ1-5
ASSFFDQPQH
>TRBV7-9|NA|TRBJ2-7
ASSFFGRGDEKQY
>TRBV28|TRBD1|TRBJ2-3
ASKRQGADTQY
>TRBV10-2|NA|TRBJ2-5
ASSESGVMAETQY
>TRBV5-1|NA|TRBJ2-3
ASSPTGAFTDTQY
>TRBV4-1|NA|TRBJ1-5
ASSQEAGSNQPQH
>TRBV6-1|TRBD2|TRBJ2-2
ASSKGLIDTGELF
>TRBV18|TRBD1|TRBJ2-2
ASQRDSANTGELF
>TRBV28|NA|TRBJ1-4
ASSSPRGREDEKLF
>TRBV2|NA|TRBJ2-2
ASTERAAGELF
>TRBV6-1|NA|TRBJ2-2
ASSGHLTGTGTGELF
>TRBV10-1|NA|TRBJ1-1
ASSINRDTEAF
>TRBV7-9|TRBD2|TRBJ2-5
ASSSGLGGTQY
>TRBV11-2|TRBD2|TRBJ2-3
ASSSTAGAGTDTQY